Following are 9 T cell receptor delta chains from one sample sequenced in a study of Vδ1+ human thymocytes. Study findings and constraints: In the thymus, TRG and TRD repertoires looked highly polyclonal with Gaussian CDR3 lengths.

No antigens are known for them. RNA was extracted from the cells and then reverse transcribed. The CDR3 regions were amplified by multiplex PCR from V-gene primers to a constant-region primer. TCRdb re-called the multiplex PCR reads using CATT. The sample shows about 55,000 delta-chain clones, about 15% of them seen only once. Sequenced: Vdelta1+ gamma-delta thymocytes from the thymus. Subset reported: FACS-sorted CD3+ TCRalphabeta- TCRVdelta1+ TCRVdelta2- thymocytes. These receptors came from a boy in the first two years of life who had congenital heart surgery.

This chain joins TRDV1 and TRDJ1; D unresolved. Germline values: CDR1 TSWWSYY, CDR2 QGS. This CDR3 is built from 16 residues. Trimming cost V 1 base and J 0 bases, with 12 bases left between them. The CDR3 coding sequence is TGTGCTCTTGGGGAACGGGAGGGAACCCACACCGATAAACTCATCTTT. It codes for CALGEREGTHTDKLIF.

This clone turned up a few times. The chain carries TRDV1 and TRDJ1, with D hard to call. Per the germline V gene, CDR1 is TSWWSYY and CDR2 is QGS. The length of the CDR3 is 16 residues. The V end was cut by 0 bases, the J end by 0 bases, with 11 bases between. CDR3 sequence: CALGELPPLNTDKLIF. In DNA, the CDR3 is TGTGCTCTTGGGGAACTACCCCCCCTTAACACCGATAAACTCATCTTT.

The chain combines TRDV1 with TRDJ1; 12 bases match TRDD3. J was trimmed by 0 bases and V by 6 bases; bases with no gene match: 20. CDR1 and CDR2 (germline): TSWWSYY, QGS. The length of the CDR3 is 21 residues. The CDR3 protein is CALGISYLFLLGDTNTDKLIF. CDR3 nucleotide sequence: TGTGCTCTTGGAATTTCCTACCTCTTTTTACTGGGGGATACTAACACCGATAAACTCATCTTT.

The table lists this clone with a few counts. V is TRDV1 and J is TRDJ1; 9 bases map to TRDD2. Looked up from germline, CDR1 is TSWWSYY and CDR2 is QGS. The CDR3 is 23 residues long. The junction had 27 bases not matched to a gene; V was cut back by 4 bases and J by 0 bases. The CDR3 region is CALGVEGAFLPGWDRRYTDKLIF. In DNA, the CDR3 is TGTGCTCTTGGGGTCGAAGGGGCCTTCCTACCGGGCTGGGATAGGCGGTACACCGATAAACTCATCTTT.

J is TRDJ1 and V is TRDV1, with 13 bases matching TRDD3. Germline V CDR1 and CDR2: TSWWSYY, QGS. CDR3 length: 21 amino acids. J gave up 3 bases and V 2 bases, and 18 bases lay outside the gene matches. In DNA form, the CDR3 reads TGTGCTCTTGGGGAAAGACGACTGGACCTGTACTGGGGGATACGAGCCGATAAACTCATCTTT. As protein: CALGERRLDLYWGIRADKLIF.

The gene calls are TRDV1 and TRDJ1; TRDD3 is a possible D gene (5 bases). The CDR3 length is 15 residues. Germline V gene data show CDR1 as TSWWSYY and CDR2 as QGS. V lost 4 bases and J 1 base, leaving 13 bases between the germline ends. The CDR3 coding sequence is TGTGCTCTTGGGGCCCGCGTCCTGGGCACCGATAAACTCATCTTT. This translates into CALGARVLGTDKLIF.

This clone was observed a handful of times. This rearrangement joins TRDV1 to TRDJ1, with 10 bases aligning to TRDD3. The germline V gene encodes CDR1 TSWWSYY and CDR2 QGS. The CDR3 has 25 residues. Unmatched junction bases numbered 33, after V lost 5 bases and J lost 0 bases. The CDR3 DNA sequence: TGTGCTCTTGGGACCCTAGGTGGGGGATACCTAAGGCAACGAGCAAGCCCTAAGTACACCGATAAACTCATCTTT. Protein: CALGTLGGGYLRQRASPKYTDKLIF.

The genes are TRDV1 and TRDJ1; TRDD3 matches 10 bases. The CDR3 runs to 19 residues. The germline V gene encodes CDR1 TSWWSYY and CDR2 QGS. Germline trimming cut 2 bases from V and 3 bases from J; bases unmatched to any gene: 15. CDR3 nucleotides: TGTGCTCTTGGGGAATGTTCCTACGTCCGGGGGATACGCGCCGATAAACTCATCTTT. This encodes CALGECSYVRGIRADKLIF.

This clone appeared a few times. The rearrangement joins TRDV1 to TRDJ1; the D is unclear. The germline V gene has CDR1 TSWWSYY and CDR2 QGS. Trimming removed 2 bases at V and 0 bases at J, with 25 bases between. The CDR3 has 20 residues. This CDR3 reads CALGESGAPRRCWNTDKLIF. The CDR3 DNA reads TGTGCTCTTGGGGAATCCGGGGCTCCAAGGAGGTGCTGGAACACCGATAAACTCATCTTT.